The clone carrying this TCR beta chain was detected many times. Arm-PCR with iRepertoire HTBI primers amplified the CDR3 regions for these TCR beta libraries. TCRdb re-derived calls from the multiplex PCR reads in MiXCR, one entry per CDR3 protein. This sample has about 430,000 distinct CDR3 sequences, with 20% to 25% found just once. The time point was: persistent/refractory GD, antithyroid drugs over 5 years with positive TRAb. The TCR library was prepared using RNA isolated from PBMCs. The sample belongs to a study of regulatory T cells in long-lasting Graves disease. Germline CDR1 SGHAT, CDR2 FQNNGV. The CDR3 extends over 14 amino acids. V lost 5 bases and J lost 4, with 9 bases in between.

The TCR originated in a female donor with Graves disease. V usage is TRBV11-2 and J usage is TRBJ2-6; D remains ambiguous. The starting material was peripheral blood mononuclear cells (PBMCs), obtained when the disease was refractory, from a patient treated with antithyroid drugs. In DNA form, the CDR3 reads TGTGCCAGCAGCCTCACCACCGGGGCCAACGTCCTGACTTTC. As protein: CASSLTTGANVLTF. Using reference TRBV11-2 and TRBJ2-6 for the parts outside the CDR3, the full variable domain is EAGVAQSPRYKIIEKRQSVAFWCNPISGHATLYWYQQILGQGPKLLIQFQNNGVVDDSQLPKDRFSAERLKGVDSTLKIQPAKLEDSAVYLCASSLTTGANVLTFGAGSRLTVL.